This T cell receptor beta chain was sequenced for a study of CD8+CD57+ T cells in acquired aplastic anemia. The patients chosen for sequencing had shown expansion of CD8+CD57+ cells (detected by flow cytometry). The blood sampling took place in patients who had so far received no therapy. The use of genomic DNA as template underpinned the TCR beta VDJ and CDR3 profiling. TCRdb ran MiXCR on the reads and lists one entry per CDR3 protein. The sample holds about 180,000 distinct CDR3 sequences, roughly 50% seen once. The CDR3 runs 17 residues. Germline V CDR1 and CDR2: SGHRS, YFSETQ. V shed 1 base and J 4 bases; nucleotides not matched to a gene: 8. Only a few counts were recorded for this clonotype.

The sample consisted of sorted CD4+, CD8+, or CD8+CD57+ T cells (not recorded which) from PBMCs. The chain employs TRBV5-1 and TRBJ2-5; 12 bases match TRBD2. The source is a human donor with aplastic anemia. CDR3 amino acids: CASSLTILAGGGETQYF. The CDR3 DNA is TGCGCCAGCAGCTTGACAATACTAGCGGGGGGCGGAGAGACCCAGTACTTC.